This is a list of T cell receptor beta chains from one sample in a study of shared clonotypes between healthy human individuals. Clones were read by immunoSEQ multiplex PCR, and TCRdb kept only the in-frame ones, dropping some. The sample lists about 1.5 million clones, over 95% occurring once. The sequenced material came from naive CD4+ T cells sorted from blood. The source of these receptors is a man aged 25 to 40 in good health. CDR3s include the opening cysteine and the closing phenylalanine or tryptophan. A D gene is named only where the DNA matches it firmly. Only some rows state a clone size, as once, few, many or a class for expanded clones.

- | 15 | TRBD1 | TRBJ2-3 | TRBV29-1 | CSVIPTGGAPDTQYF | TGCAGCGTAATCCCTACAGGGGGCGCCCCAGATACGCAGTATTTT
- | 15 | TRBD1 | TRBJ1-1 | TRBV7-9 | CASSLVTGQINEAFF | TGTGCCAGCAGCTTAGTAACGGGACAGATAAATGAAGCTTTCTTT
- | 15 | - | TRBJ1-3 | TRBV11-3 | CASSLGEKSGNTIYF | TGTGCCAGCAGCTTAGGGGAGAAGTCTGGAAACACCATATATTTT
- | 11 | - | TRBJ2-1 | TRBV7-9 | CASSLKNEQFF | TGTGCCAGCAGCTTAAAAAATGAGCAGTTCTTC
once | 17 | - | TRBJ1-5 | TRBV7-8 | CASSLVGTLNSNQPQHF | TGTGCCAGCAGCTTAGTAGGGACACTAAATAGCAATCAGCCCCAGCATTTT
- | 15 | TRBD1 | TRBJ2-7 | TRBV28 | CASSFLRQGDYEQYF | TGTGCCAGCAGTTTCCTACGACAGGGGGACTACGAGCAGTACTTC
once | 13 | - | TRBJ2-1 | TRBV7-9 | CASSPKTLGEQFF | TGTGCCAGCAGCCCAAAAACTCTTGGTGAGCAGTTCTTC
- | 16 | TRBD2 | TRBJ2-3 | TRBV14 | CASSQKLAGVTDTQYF | TGTGCCAGCAGCCAAAAATTAGCGGGAGTCACGGATACGCAGTATTTT
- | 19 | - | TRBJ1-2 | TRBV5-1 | CASSLNPSGLGHSAGGYTF | TGCGCCAGCAGCTTGAACCCCTCTGGACTGGGCCATTCCGCGGGGGGCTACACCTTC
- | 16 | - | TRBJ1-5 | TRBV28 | CASSSSGVEQFEPQHF | TGTGCCAGCAGTTCCTCGGGAGTTGAGCAGTTTGAGCCCCAGCATTTT
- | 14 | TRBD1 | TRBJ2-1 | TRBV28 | CASIRGHFYNEQFF | TGTGCCAGCATTAGGGGGCATTTCTACAATGAGCAGTTCTTC
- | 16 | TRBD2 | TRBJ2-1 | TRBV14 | CASSQDGQREGNEQFF | TGTGCCAGCAGCCAAGATGGCCAGCGGGAGGGCAATGAGCAGTTCTTC
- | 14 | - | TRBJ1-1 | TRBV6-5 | CASSYGGEGTEAFF | TGTGCCAGCAGTTACGGAGGGGAAGGCACTGAAGCTTTCTTT
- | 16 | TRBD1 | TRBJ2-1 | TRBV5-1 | CASSLSLTGVGNEQFF | TGCGCCAGCAGCCTAAGTTTGACAGGGGTAGGCAATGAGCAGTTCTTC
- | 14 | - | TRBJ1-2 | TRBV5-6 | CASSLGQAIYGYTF | TGTGCCAGCAGCTTGGGACAGGCCATCTATGGCTACACCTTC
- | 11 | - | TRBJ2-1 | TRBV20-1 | CSAYEGYEQFF | TGCAGTGCGTACGAGGGCTATGAGCAGTTCTTC
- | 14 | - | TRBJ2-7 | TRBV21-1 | CASSNRAGDYEQYF | TGTGCCAGCAGTAACAGGGCGGGGGACTACGAGCAGTACTTC
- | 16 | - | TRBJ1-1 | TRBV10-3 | CAISESGGARNTEAFF | TGTGCCATCAGTGAGTCTGGGGGGGCAAGGAACACTGAAGCTTTCTTT
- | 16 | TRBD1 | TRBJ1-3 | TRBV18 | CASSRVSRQGGYTIYF | TGTGCCAGCTCACGTGTCTCGCGACAGGGAGGATACACCATATATTTT
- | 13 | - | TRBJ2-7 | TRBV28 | CASCSTVSYEQYF | TGTGCCAGCTGCTCAACAGTTTCCTACGAGCAGTACTTC
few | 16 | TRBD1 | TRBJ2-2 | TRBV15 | CATSRDPGQGAGELFF | TGTGCCACCAGCAGAGATCCGGGACAGGGTGCCGGGGAGCTGTTTTTT
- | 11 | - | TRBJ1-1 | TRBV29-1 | CSAAQGSKAFF | TGCAGCGCTGCCCAGGGAAGTAAAGCTTTCTTT
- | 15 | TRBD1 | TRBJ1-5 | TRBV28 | CASRPTGGSNQPQHF | TGTGCCAGCAGGCCCACAGGGGGGAGCAATCAGCCCCAGCATTTT
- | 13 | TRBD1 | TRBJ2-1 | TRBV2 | CASRLNRGHEQFF | TGTGCCAGCAGACTTAACAGGGGCCATGAGCAGTTCTTC
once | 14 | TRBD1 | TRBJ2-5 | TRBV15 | CATSGGQGGETQYF | TGTGCCACCAGCGGGGGACAGGGGGGAGAGACCCAGTACTTC
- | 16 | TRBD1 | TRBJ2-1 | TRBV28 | CASSFLGTGFHNEQFF | TGTGCCAGCAGTTTCTTAGGGACAGGTTTCCACAATGAGCAGTTCTTC
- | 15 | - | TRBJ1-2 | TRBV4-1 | CASSQDPNRADGYTF | TGCGCCAGCAGCCAAGATCCAAACAGGGCTGATGGCTACACCTTC
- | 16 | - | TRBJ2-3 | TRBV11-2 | CASSAGDLIVTDTQYF | TGTGCCAGCAGCGCCGGGGACCTGATAGTTACAGATACGCAGTATTTT
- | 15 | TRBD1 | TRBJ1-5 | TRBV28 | CASSSGQAPVQPQHF | TGTGCCAGCAGTTCAGGACAGGCCCCGGTTCAGCCCCAGCATTTT
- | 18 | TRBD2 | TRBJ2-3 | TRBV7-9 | CASSPPRLAGSVTDTQYF | TGTGCCAGCAGCCCCCCGCGGCTAGCGGGATCAGTCACAGATACGCAGTATTTT
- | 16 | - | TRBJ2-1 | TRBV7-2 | CASTSLAGGGGNEQFF | TGTGCCAGCACCTCCCTGGCGGGTGGGGGCGGAAATGAGCAGTTCTTC
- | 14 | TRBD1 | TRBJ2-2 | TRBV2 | CASSGTGSAGELFF | TGTGCCAGCAGTGGGACAGGGTCGGCCGGGGAGCTGTTTTTT
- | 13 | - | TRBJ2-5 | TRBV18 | CASSPGTQETQYF | TGTGCCAGCTCACCCGGGACTCAAGAGACCCAGTACTTC
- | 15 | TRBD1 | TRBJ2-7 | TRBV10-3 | CAIRPSLQGVDEQYF | TGTGCCATCAGACCCTCCTTACAGGGGGTCGACGAGCAGTACTTC
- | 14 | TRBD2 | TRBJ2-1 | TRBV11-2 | CASSPTRSGTSRFF | TGTGCCAGCAGCCCCACCCGTTCGGGGACTAGCCGTTTCTTC
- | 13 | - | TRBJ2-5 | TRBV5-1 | CASSLDTEETQYF | TGCGCCAGCAGCTTGGACACGGAAGAGACCCAGTACTTC
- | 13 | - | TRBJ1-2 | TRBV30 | CAWSVIDKDGYTF | TGTGCCTGGAGTGTCATCGATAAGGATGGCTACACCTTC
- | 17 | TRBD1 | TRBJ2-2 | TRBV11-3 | CASSSTTGAANTGELFF | TGTGCCAGCAGCTCAACCACAGGGGCAGCGAACACCGGGGAGCTGTTTTTT
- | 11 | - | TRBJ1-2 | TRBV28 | CASSSRLGYTF | TGTGCCAGCAGCTCAAGATTGGGCTACACCTTC